The T cell receptor beta chain described here comes from a study of identifying expanded T cells in peripheral blood. Note on this clone: The antigen remains undetermined.

TCRdb keeps only in-frame clones here, not all; method: immunoSEQ multiplex PCR. The table records some 100,000 clones, 88% of them present only once. Study results and limitations: Differentially abundant clones: around 1.2 between replicates, around 16 at roughly 13 days, less than 20 at four. Clone count variance between two-week samples rose with total template count.

No infections or other immune events were documented during collection. This receptor was identified in a person aged 18 to 75 in good health. The source material was blood.

For the CDR3, the DNA is TGCGCCAGCAGCTTGTCGGCAGATACTAACTATGGCTACACCTTC. As protein: CASSLSADTNYGYTF. The rearrangement joins TRBV5-1 to TRBJ1-2; D is unresolved. The germline CDR1 and CDR2 sequences are SGHRS and YFSETQ. V was pared by 1 base and J by 0 bases, with 10 bases between. This CDR3 comprises 15 residues.